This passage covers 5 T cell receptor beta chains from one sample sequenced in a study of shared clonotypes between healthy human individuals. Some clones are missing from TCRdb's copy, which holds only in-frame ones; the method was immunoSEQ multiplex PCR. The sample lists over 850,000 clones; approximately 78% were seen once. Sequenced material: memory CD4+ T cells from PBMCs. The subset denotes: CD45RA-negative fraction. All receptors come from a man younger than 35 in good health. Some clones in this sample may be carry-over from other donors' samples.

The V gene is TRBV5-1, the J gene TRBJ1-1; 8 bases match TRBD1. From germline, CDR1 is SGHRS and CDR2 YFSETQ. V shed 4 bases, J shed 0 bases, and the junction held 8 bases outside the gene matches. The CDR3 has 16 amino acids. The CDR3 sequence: CASSRGQGSMNTEAFF. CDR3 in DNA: TGCGCCAGCAGCCGCGGACAGGGTAGCATGAACACTGAAGCTTTCTTT.

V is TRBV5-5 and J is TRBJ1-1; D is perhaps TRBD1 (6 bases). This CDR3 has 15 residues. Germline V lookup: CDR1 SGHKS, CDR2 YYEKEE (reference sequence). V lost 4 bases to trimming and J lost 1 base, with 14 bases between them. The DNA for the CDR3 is TGTGCCAGCAGCCCATCGGACAGCCGGAACACTGAAGCTTTCTTT. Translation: CASSPSDSRNTEAFF.

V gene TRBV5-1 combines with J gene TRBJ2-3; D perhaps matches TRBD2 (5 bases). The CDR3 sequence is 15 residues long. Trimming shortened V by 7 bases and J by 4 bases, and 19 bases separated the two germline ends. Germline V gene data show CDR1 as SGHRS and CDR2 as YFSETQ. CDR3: CASGRWQDFPDTQYF. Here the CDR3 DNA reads TGCGCCAGCGGAAGGTGGCAGGACTTTCCAGATACGCAGTATTTT. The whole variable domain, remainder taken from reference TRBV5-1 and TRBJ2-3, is KAGVTQTPRYLIKTRGQQVTLSCSPISGHRSVSWYQQTPGQGLQFLFEYFSETQRNKGNFPGRFSGRQFSNSRSEMNVSTLELGDSALYLCASGRWQDFPDTQYFGPGTRLTVL.

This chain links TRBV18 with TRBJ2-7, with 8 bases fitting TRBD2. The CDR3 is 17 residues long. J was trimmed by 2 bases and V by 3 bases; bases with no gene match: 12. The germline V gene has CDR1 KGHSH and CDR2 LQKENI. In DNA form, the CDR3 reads TGTGCCAGCTCACCCGCAACCCCAACTAGCGGTACCTACGAGCAGTACTTC. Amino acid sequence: CASSPATPTSGTYEQYF.

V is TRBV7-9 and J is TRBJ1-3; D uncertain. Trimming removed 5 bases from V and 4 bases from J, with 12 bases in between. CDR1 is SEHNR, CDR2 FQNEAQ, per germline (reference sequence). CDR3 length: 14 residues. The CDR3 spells CASSRWRAGNTIYF. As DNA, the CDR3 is TGTGCCAGCAGCCGGTGGAGGGCCGGAAACACCATATATTTT.